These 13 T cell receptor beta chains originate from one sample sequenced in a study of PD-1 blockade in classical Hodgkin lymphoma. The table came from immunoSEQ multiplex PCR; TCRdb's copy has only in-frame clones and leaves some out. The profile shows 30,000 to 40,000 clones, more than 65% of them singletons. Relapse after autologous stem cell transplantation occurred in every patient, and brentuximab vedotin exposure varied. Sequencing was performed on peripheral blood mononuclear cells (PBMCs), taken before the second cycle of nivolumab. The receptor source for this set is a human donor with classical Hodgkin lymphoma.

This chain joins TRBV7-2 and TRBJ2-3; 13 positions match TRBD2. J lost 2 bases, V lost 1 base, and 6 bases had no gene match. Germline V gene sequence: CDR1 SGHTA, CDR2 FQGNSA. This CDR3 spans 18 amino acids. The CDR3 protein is CASSLGRLAGGTTDTQYF. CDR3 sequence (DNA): TGTGCCAGCAGCTTAGGGCGACTAGCGGGGGGTACCACAGATACGCAGTATTTT.

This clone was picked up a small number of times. CDR3 coding DNA: TGTGCTAGTGGTTTGGTGGTCGATGAGCAGTTCTTC. Encoded protein: CASGLVVDEQFF. This chain joins TRBV12-5 and TRBJ2-1; D is ambiguous. V was cut by 0 bases and J by 8 bases, with 5 bases left in between. CDR1 is LGHNT and CDR2 is FRNRAP in the germline V gene. The CDR3 spans 12 residues.

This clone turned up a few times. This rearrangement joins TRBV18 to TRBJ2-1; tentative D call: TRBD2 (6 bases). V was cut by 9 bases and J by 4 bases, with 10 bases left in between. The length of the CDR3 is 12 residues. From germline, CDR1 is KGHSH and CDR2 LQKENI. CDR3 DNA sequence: TGTGCCAGTAGCGGATCTTACAATGAGCAGTTCTTC. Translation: CASSGSYNEQFF.

The DNA of the CDR3 is TGCGCCAGCAGCTTGGCCACAGGAGCGGGGTCCTCCTACGAGCAGTACTTC. Translation: CASSLATGAGSSYEQYF. The V and J genes are TRBV5-1 and TRBJ2-7; 7 nucleotides match TRBD2. The CDR3 has 17 residues. The germline CDR1 and CDR2 sequences are SGHRS and YFSETQ. Unmatched junction bases numbered 9, after V lost 0 bases and J lost 0 bases.

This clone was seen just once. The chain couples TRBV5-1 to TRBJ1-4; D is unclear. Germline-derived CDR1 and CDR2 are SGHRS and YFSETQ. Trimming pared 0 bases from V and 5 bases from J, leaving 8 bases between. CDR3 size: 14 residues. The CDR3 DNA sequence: TGCGCCAGCAGCTTGGAGGGCGGGAATGAAAAACTGTTTTTT. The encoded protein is CASSLEGGNEKLFF.

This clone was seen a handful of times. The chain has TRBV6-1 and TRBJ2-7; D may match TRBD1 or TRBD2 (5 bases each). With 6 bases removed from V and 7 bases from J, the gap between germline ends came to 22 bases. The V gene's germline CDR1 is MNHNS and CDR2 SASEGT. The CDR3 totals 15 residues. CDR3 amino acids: CASRRGVGPLAEQYF. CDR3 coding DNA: TGTGCCAGCAGGAGAGGGGTGGGACCTTTAGCAGAGCAGTACTTC.

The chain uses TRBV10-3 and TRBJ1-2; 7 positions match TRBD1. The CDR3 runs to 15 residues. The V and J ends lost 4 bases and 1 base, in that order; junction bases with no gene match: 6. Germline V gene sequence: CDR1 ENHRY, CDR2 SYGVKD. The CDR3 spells CAISGTGDSNYGYTF. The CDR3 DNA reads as TGTGCCATCAGTGGCACAGGGGATAGTAACTATGGCTACACCTTC.

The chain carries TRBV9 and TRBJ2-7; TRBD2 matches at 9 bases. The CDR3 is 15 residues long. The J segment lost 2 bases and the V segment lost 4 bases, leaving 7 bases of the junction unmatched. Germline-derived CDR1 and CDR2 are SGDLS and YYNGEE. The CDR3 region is CASSPQAGGPYEQYF. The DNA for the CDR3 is TGTGCCAGCAGCCCTCAAGCGGGGGGCCCCTACGAGCAGTACTTC.

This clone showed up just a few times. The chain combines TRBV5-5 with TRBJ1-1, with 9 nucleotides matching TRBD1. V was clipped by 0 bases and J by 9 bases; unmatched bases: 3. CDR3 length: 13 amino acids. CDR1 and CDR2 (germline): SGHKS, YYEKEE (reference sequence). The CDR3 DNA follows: TGTGCCAGCAGCTTGGGGGGACAGGGTAAAGCTTTCTTT. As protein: CASSLGGQGKAFF.

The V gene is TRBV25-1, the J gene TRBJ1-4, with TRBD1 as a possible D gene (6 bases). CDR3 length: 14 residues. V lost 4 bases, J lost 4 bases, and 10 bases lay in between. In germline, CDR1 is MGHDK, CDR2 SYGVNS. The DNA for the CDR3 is TGTGCCAGCAGTGCACAGGGCCGTAATGAAAAACTGTTTTTT. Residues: CASSAQGRNEKLFF.

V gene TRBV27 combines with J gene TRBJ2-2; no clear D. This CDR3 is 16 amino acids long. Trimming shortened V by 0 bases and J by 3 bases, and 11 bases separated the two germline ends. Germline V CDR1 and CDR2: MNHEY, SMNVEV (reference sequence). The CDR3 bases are TGTGCCAGCAGTTTATCCCCCCCGAGTGACACCGGGGAGCTGTTTTTT. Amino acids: CASSLSPPSDTGELFF.

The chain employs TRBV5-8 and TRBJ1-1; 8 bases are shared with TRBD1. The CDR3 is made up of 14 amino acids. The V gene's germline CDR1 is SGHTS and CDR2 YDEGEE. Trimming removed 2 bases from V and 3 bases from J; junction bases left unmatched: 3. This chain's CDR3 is CASSLTGGDTEAFF. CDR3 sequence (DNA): TGTGCCAGCAGCTTAACAGGGGGAGACACTGAAGCTTTCTTT.

CDR3 nucleotides: TGTGCCAGCAGCACCGGGGGAGGGCAGCAGTTCTTC. It codes for CASSTGGGQQFF. The chain joins TRBV2 to TRBJ2-1; TRBD2 agrees at 7 bases. CDR1 is SNHLY, CDR2 FYNNEI, per germline. This CDR3 has 12 amino acids. Trimming cost V 6 bases and J 11 bases; bases outside gene matches: 7.